A single sample gave rise to the 5 T cell receptor beta chains below, sequenced in a study of blood T cells in healthy people across ages. The second PCR ran about 6 to 11 cycles with a sample-barcoded 5' primer and J-beta primers. Each CDR3 protein is one row after TCRdb ran MiXCR on the 5' RACE reads. The table has 850,000 to 950,000 distinct CDR3 sequences, under 35% seen once; the top ten hold around 16%. The sample consisted of blood. All receptors come from a woman at least 80 years old in good health.

This chain links TRBV5-6 with TRBJ1-1; D remains ambiguous. This CDR3 is built from 17 residues. V was cut by 0 bases and J by 0 bases, with 15 bases left in between. The V gene's germline CDR1 is SGHDT and CDR2 YYEEEE. The CDR3 loop reads CASSLVLQTTMNTEAFF. The CDR3 DNA follows: TGTGCCAGCAGCTTGGTATTACAGACAACTATGAACACTGAAGCTTTCTTT. The whole variable domain, remainder taken from reference TRBV5-6 and TRBJ1-1, is DAGVTQSPTHLIKTRGQQVTLRCSPKSGHDTVSWYQQALGQGPQFIFQYYEEEERQRGNFPDRFSGHQFPNYSSELNVNALLLGDSALYLCASSLVLQTTMNTEAFFGQGTRLTVV.

At least ten counts were recorded for this clonotype. V is TRBV18 and J is TRBJ2-3, with D unclear. V was clipped by 0 bases and J by 2 bases, with 15 bases between them. Germline CDR1 is KGHSH and CDR2 is LQKENI. This CDR3 is 17 amino acids long. The CDR3 spells CASSPPFADPSTDTQYF. Written as DNA, the CDR3 is TGTGCCAGCTCACCACCTTTCGCGGACCCCTCCACAGATACGCAGTATTTT.

The V and J genes are TRBV27 and TRBJ2-2, with D tentatively TRBD1 (5 bases). Germline CDR1 reads MNHEY; CDR2 reads SMNVEV (reference sequence). The CDR3 spans 15 residues. The V and J ends lost 4 bases and 1 base respectively, with 10 bases between them. The CDR3 DNA is TGTGCCAGCAGTTCGACAGAATTGAACACCGGGGAGCTGTTTTTT. Encoded protein: CASSSTELNTGELFF.

This clonotype was counted at least ten times. This chain joins TRBV5-1 and TRBJ2-3, with 13 bases that match TRBD2. Germline CDR1 and CDR2: SGHRS and YFSETQ. The CDR3 extends over 19 amino acids. V lost 5 bases, J lost 2 bases, and 14 bases stayed unmatched. DNA of the CDR3: TGCGCCAGCAGAGAGGGACTAGCGGGGTTACCGCGCGACACAGATACGCAGTATTTT. It codes for CASREGLAGLPRDTDTQYF.

Of note for this clonotype: At one end the junction does not follow the germline gene, possibly because of a read error. The chain carries TRBV7-2 and TRBJ2-6; 9 bases agree with TRBD1. Per germline, CDR1 SGHTA and CDR2 FQGNSA. The CDR3 has 12 amino acids. CDR3 protein: CASATGGSVRTF. The CDR3, as DNA: TGTGCCAGCGCCACAGGGGGCTCCGTCCGGACTTTC. The full variable domain, rest sourced from reference TRBV7-2 and TRBJ2-6, is GAGVSQSPSNKVTEKGKDVELRCDPISGHTALYWYRQSLGQGLEFLIYFQGNSAPDKSGLPSDRFSAERTGGSVSTLTIQRTQQEDSAVYLCASATGGSVRTFGAGSRLTVL.